Below, 20 T cell receptor beta chains from the same sample are listed, as sequenced in a study of neoadjuvant anti-PD-1 for oral cavity cancer. Produced via immunoSEQ multiplex PCR; TCRdb's table is partial and in-frame only. The table includes about 20,000 clones, approximately 70% detected once. Material: PBMCs, obtained before nivolumab (anti-PD-1) treatment. These receptors were collected from a person aged 35 to 85 with oral cavity squamous cell carcinoma.

This chain uses TRBV10-3 with TRBJ1-5; D ambiguous. The V end was cut by 11 bases, the J end by 4 bases, with 12 bases between. Germline CDR1 ENHRY, CDR2 SYGVKD. This CDR3 is 12 amino acids long. The DNA of the CDR3 is TGTGCCGCCGGGAGCGGTAATCAGCCCCAGCATTTT. Encoded protein: CAAGSGNQPQHF.

The genes are TRBV7-2 and TRBJ1-1; D possibly corresponds to TRBD1 (5 bases). The CDR3 covers 13 residues. CDR1 SGHTA and CDR2 FQGNSA come from the germline V gene. The ends were cut back, 3 bases at V and 6 bases at J, with 11 bases in the middle. In DNA, the CDR3 is TGTGCCAGCAGCTTGTCCGGAGGGGCTGAAGCTTTCTTT. This encodes CASSLSGGAEAFF.

The chain couples TRBV5-1 to TRBJ2-5, with D possibly called TRBD1 or TRBD2 (5 bases each). This CDR3 is built from 16 residues. Germline lookup yields CDR1 SGHRS and CDR2 YFSETQ. The V end lost 4 bases, the J end lost 5 bases, and 21 bases lay between the germline ends. The CDR3 sequence: CASSQSGTAATETQYF. The CDR3 nucleotides read TGCGCCAGCAGCCAATCCGGGACGGCCGCCACCGAGACCCAGTACTTC.

The rearrangement uses TRBV29-1 and TRBJ1-4, with TRBD1 identical over 8 bases. Germline V gene lookup returns CDR1 SQVTM and CDR2 ANQGSEA. V lost 7 bases and J lost 7; bases outside the gene matches: 8. This CDR3 is 13 amino acids long. The CDR3 is CSAVTGATEKLFF. CDR3 nucleotide sequence: TGCAGCGCCGTGACAGGGGCCACTGAAAAACTGTTTTTT.

This chain links TRBV6-1 with TRBJ1-2; 7 bases are shared with TRBD1. The V segment lost 4 bases and the J segment 4 bases; nucleotides outside the gene matches: 9. Germline CDR1 and CDR2: MNHNS and SASEGT. The CDR3 is 15 amino acids. CDR3 sequence reads: CASSAGQAGGYGYTF. CDR3 nucleotides: TGTGCCAGCAGTGCTGGACAGGCCGGGGGCTATGGCTACACCTTC.

The chain uses TRBV5-1 and TRBJ1-1; the match to TRBD1 covers 7 bases. CDR3 size: 14 residues. V lost 1 base, J lost 1 base, and 1 base stayed unmatched. Germline assignment: CDR1 SGHRS and CDR2 YFSETQ. In nucleotides, the CDR3 is TGCGCCAGCAGCTTGAGGACAGGGAACACTGAAGCTTTCTTT. It yields the protein CASSLRTGNTEAFF.

This chain connects TRBV6-1 to TRBJ2-1; D is possibly TRBD2 (6 bases). CDR1 and CDR2 from the germline V gene are MNHNS and SASEGT. The CDR3 covers 16 residues. Trimming cost V 1 base and J 6 bases, with 16 bases left between them. The CDR3 DNA reads TGTGCCAGCAGTGAAGGGCGGTATGAGGGAGGCAATGAGCAGTTCTTC. Protein product: CASSEGRYEGGNEQFF.

This chain links TRBV7-2 with TRBJ2-3; 7 nucleotides line up with TRBD2. The CDR3 runs 14 residues. Germline CDR1 SGHTA, CDR2 FQGNSA. Germline trimming cut 2 bases from V and 5 bases from J; bases unmatched to any gene: 4. CDR3 sequence (DNA): TGTGCCAGCAGCTTAATGGGAGGGATAGATACGCAGTATTTT. It encodes CASSLMGGIDTQYF.

V is TRBV6-5 and J is TRBJ1-1, with 7 bases fitting TRBD1. Per germline, CDR1 MNHEY and CDR2 SVGAGI. The CDR3 has 14 residues. V shed 6 bases and J 1 base; nucleotides not matched to a gene: 5. The CDR3 region is CASRPTGPNTEAFF. In DNA, the CDR3 is TGTGCCAGCAGACCGACAGGGCCGAACACTGAAGCTTTCTTT.

The J gene is TRBJ2-1, the V gene TRBV19; 14 bases map to TRBD2. The CDR3 sequence is 17 residues long. J was trimmed by 3 bases and V by 3 bases; bases with no gene match: 4. The germline CDR1 and CDR2 sequences are LNHDA and SQIVND (reference sequence). CDR3 sequence (DNA): TGTGCCAGTAGTATGGGGACTAGCGGGAGTGTCTACAATGAGCAGTTCTTC. Its protein product is CASSMGTSGSVYNEQFF. Supplemented by reference TRBV19 and TRBJ2-1, the full variable domain reads DGGITQSPKYLFRKEGQNVTLSCEQNLNHDAMYWYRQDPGQGLRLIYYSQIVNDFQKGDIAEGYSVSREKKESFPLTVTSAQKNPTAFYLCASSMGTSGSVYNEQFFGPGTRLTVL.

This chain joins TRBV30 and TRBJ1-1; D is unclear. The CDR3 is made up of 12 amino acids. Germline assignment: CDR1 GTSNPN and CDR2 SVGIG (reference sequence). The ends were cut back, 2 bases at V and 0 bases at J, with 4 bases in the middle. CDR3 sequence reads: CAWSKMNTEAFF. CDR3 sequence (DNA): TGTGCCTGGAGTAAGATGAACACTGAAGCTTTCTTT.

The chain has TRBV27 and TRBJ1-3; D is unresolved. CDR3 length equals 15 residues. With 5 bases removed from V and 4 bases from J, the gap between germline ends came to 15 bases. The V gene's germline CDR1 is MNHEY and CDR2 SMNVEV (reference sequence). CDR3 sequence (DNA): TGTGCCAGCAGTCTACTACCACTGGGAGGAAACACCATATATTTT. Residues: CASSLLPLGGNTIYF.

The rearrangement uses TRBV28 and TRBJ1-1; no reliable D call. Looked up from germline, CDR1 is MDHEN and CDR2 is SYDVKM. The germline V and J ends were trimmed by 8 bases and 7 bases, with 14 bases remaining between them. There are 12 residues in the CDR3. The CDR3 DNA reads TGTGCCAGCTCCCTAATCTTAGGTGAAGCTTTCTTT. Translation gives CASSLILGEAFF.

This chain links TRBV4-1 with TRBJ2-3, with unresolved D. This CDR3 is 15 amino acids long. Looked up from germline, CDR1 is MGHRA and CDR2 is YSYEKL. The ends were cut back, 0 bases at V and 2 bases at J, with 9 bases in the middle. For the CDR3, the DNA is TGCGCCAGCAGCCAAGATAACAGACCCACAGATACGCAGTATTTT. This translates into CASSQDNRPTDTQYF.

The chain uses TRBV15 and TRBJ2-2; 7 bases line up with TRBD1. This CDR3 has 18 amino acids. V trimming: 1 base; J trimming: 1 base; junction bases outside the gene matches: 9. Germline CDR1 and CDR2: LNHNV and YYDKDF (reference sequence). The CDR3 region is CATSRGNVGTVNTGELFF. The CDR3 coding sequence is TGTGCCACCAGCAGAGGGAACGTAGGGACAGTGAACACCGGGGAGCTGTTTTTT.

The count of this clone is one. This chain joins TRBV30 and TRBJ1-5; D unclear. Trimming removed 6 bases from V and 0 bases from J, with 9 bases in between. Germline CDR1 is GTSNPN and CDR2 is SVGIG (reference sequence). This CDR3 comprises 13 residues. The CDR3 loop reads CACEVGSNQPQHF. CDR3 DNA: TGTGCCTGCGAGGTGGGTAGCAATCAGCCCCAGCATTTT.

V is TRBV5-1 and J is TRBJ2-7; D possibly matches TRBD1 or TRBD2 (5 bases each). The CDR3 totals 14 residues. Germline-derived CDR1 and CDR2 are SGHRS and YFSETQ. V dropped 0 bases and J dropped 6 bases, with 13 bases sitting between them. The CDR3 sequence is CASSLGGDRGEQYF. The CDR3 coding sequence is TGCGCCAGCAGCTTGGGAGGGGATCGAGGCGAGCAGTACTTC.

This clone was observed a few times. CDR3 region: CASSLGIVPYEQYF. In DNA, the CDR3 is TGTGCCAGCAGCTTAGGAATAGTGCCCTACGAGCAGTACTTC. The gene calls are TRBV7-9 and TRBJ2-7; D gene ambiguous. Germline V gene data show CDR1 as SEHNR and CDR2 as FQNEAQ (reference sequence). Trimming took 1 base from V and 2 from J, leaving 9 bases between them. CDR3 length: 14 residues.

The chain uses TRBV5-1 and TRBJ2-7; TRBD2 is a possible D gene (5 bases). The V end was cut by 4 bases, the J end by 4 bases, with 18 bases between. This CDR3 is 15 amino acids long. The germline V gene encodes CDR1 SGHRS and CDR2 YFSETQ. The CDR3 bases are TGCGCCAGCAGCCCTGCGGGCTTGCCAGTTTACGAGCAGTACTTC. Protein product: CASSPAGLPVYEQYF.

The DNA for the CDR3 is TGTGCCAGCAGTGAACAAGGGGGCATGGAGACCCAGTACTTC. Amino acid sequence: CASSEQGGMETQYF. The chain couples TRBV25-1 to TRBJ2-5; 7 nucleotides match TRBD1. V gave up 2 bases and J gave up 5 bases; unmatched junction bases: 5. The CDR3 has 14 amino acids. Germline CDR1 MGHDK, CDR2 SYGVNS.